A single sample gave rise to the 30 T cell receptor beta chains below, sequenced in a study of blood T cell repertoires in COVID-19. The protocol was immunoSEQ multiplex PCR, while the TCRdb copy is restricted to in-frame clones and leaves out a portion. Among 150,000 to 160,000 clones, around three quarters were seen once, and the ten largest hold roughly 1.8%. The specimen was peripheral blood. The receptor source for this set is a man at least 80 years old with acute or convalescent COVID-19.

This chain links TRBV19 with TRBJ2-7; 12 bases align to TRBD1. V was clipped by 5 bases and J by 5 bases; unmatched bases: 7. The CDR3 extends over 15 amino acids. Germline V gives CDR1 LNHDA, CDR2 SQIVND (reference sequence). The CDR3 coding sequence is TGTGCCAGTAGTCGTCCGGGACAGGGGGCCCACGAGCAGTACTTC. Translating gives CASSRPGQGAHEQYF. Variable domain in full (rest from reference TRBV19 and TRBJ2-7): DGGITQSPKYLFRKEGQNVTLSCEQNLNHDAMYWYRQDPGQGLRLIYYSQIVNDFQKGDIAEGYSVSREKKESFPLTVTSAQKNPTAFYLCASSRPGQGAHEQYFGPGTRLTVT.

The chain employs TRBV5-1 and TRBJ2-1, with D uncertain. Between the trimmed V and J ends, which lost 2 bases and 10 bases, there was a span of 10 bases. Looked up from germline, CDR1 is SGHRS and CDR2 is YFSETQ. CDR3 length: 12 residues. CDR3 loop: CASSLDRREQFF. The CDR3 DNA sequence: TGCGCCAGCAGCTTAGATAGGCGGGAGCAGTTCTTC.

Only a few counts were recorded for this clone. The chain employs TRBV18 and TRBJ1-2; 8 bases are a match to TRBD1. CDR1 is KGHSH, CDR2 LQKENI, per germline. This CDR3 spans 17 amino acids. The V segment lost 4 bases and the J segment 8 bases; nucleotides outside the gene matches: 18. CDR3 coding DNA: TGTGCCAGCTCACGAGGCCAGACAGGGGCGCATCAGGCCGGCTACACCTTC. Translated, it gives CASSRGQTGAHQAGYTF. Complete variable domain (other parts from reference TRBV18 and TRBJ1-2): NAGVMQNPRHLVRRRGQEARLRCSPMKGHSHVYWYRQLPEEGLKFMVYLQKENIIDESGMPKERFSAEFPKEGPSILRIQQVVRGDSAAYFCASSRGQTGAHQAGYTFGSGTRLTVV.

The chain links TRBV6-1 to TRBJ1-2; no definite D call. The CDR3 runs to 12 residues. Germline CDR1 reads MNHNS; CDR2 reads SASEGT. Trimming cost V 3 bases and J 6 bases, with 8 bases left between them. The CDR3 reads CASSDAGNGYTF. DNA of the CDR3: TGTGCCAGCAGTGACGCGGGAAATGGCTACACCTTC.

The rearrangement links TRBV6-5 to TRBJ1-2, with D possibly TRBD1 on 5 matching bases. Deletions cut 2 bases from V and 7 bases from J, with 14 bases between. The CDR3 runs 14 residues. The germline V gene encodes CDR1 MNHEY and CDR2 SVGAGI. CDR3 sequence: CASSYPGLGGGYTF. The CDR3 DNA is TGTGCCAGCAGTTACCCGGGACTTGGAGGTGGCTACACCTTC.

V is TRBV7-2 and J is TRBJ2-3, with TRBD1 identical over 9 bases. This CDR3 has 14 residues. In germline, CDR1 is SGHTA, CDR2 FQGNSA. Trimming removed 6 bases from V and 2 bases from J; junction bases left unmatched: 3. CDR3 in DNA: TGTGCCAGCAGAGACAGGGGGACCACAGATACGCAGTATTTT. Its translation: CASRDRGTTDTQYF.

This sequence joins TRBV10-3 and TRBJ2-3; TRBD2 matches at 11 bases. The length of the CDR3 is 15 residues. Looked up from germline, CDR1 is ENHRY and CDR2 is SYGVKD. V shed 6 bases, J shed 2 bases, and the junction held 4 bases outside the gene matches. CDR3 sequence reads: CAIRTTSGNTDTQYF. In nucleotides, the CDR3 is TGTGCCATCAGAACGACTAGCGGGAACACAGATACGCAGTATTTT.

This chain uses TRBV5-1 with TRBJ1-6; 7 bases map to TRBD1. The CDR3 length is 16 residues. V shed 3 bases, J shed 1 base, and the junction held 4 bases outside the gene matches. CDR1 and CDR2 (germline): SGHRS, YFSETQ. The CDR3 region is CASSSQGNSYNSPLHF. In nucleotides, the CDR3 is TGCGCCAGCAGCTCACAGGGGAATTCCTATAATTCACCCCTCCACTTT.

The chain has TRBV11-3 and TRBJ2-5; D is unresolved. The CDR3 is 12 residues long. Trimming shortened V by 3 bases and J by 4 bases, and 6 bases separated the two germline ends. In germline, CDR1 is SGHNT, CDR2 YENEEA. CDR3 coding DNA: TGTGCCAGCAGCTTTAAAGCAGAGACCCAGTACTTC. This gives the protein CASSFKAETQYF.

This sequence joins TRBV5-1 and TRBJ1-1; D gene ambiguous. Trimming shortened V by 0 bases and J by 2 bases, and 14 bases separated the two germline ends. Germline V lookup: CDR1 SGHRS, CDR2 YFSETQ. This CDR3 contains 16 residues. In DNA, the CDR3 is TGCGCCAGCAGCTTGGGAACCACAGCCTTTAACACTGAAGCTTTCTTT. It yields the protein CASSLGTTAFNTEAFF.

The chain has TRBV5-1 and TRBJ2-5; D ambiguous. Germline values: CDR1 SGHRS, CDR2 YFSETQ. The CDR3 totals 13 residues. Trimming removed 2 bases at V and 4 bases at J, with 9 bases between. The CDR3 region is CASSLTRPETQYF. Here the CDR3 DNA reads TGCGCCAGCAGCTTAACTCGCCCAGAGACCCAGTACTTC.

The chain has TRBV10-3 and TRBJ1-3; D remains ambiguous. The V end lost 6 bases, the J end lost 0 bases, and 12 bases lay between the germline ends. The CDR3 runs to 15 residues. In germline, CDR1 is ENHRY, CDR2 SYGVKD. The CDR3 loop is CAIRQLSSSGNTIYF. In DNA form, the CDR3 reads TGTGCCATCAGACAGCTTTCGAGCTCTGGAAACACCATATATTTT.

The chain carries TRBV25-1 and TRBJ2-3, with 7 bases identical to TRBD1. Unmatched junction bases numbered 3, after V lost 6 bases and J lost 6 bases. This CDR3 comprises 12 residues. Germline lookup yields CDR1 MGHDK and CDR2 SYGVNS. The CDR3 coding sequence is TGTGCCAGCAGCCCGACAGGGGATACGCAGTATTTT. Translation gives CASSPTGDTQYF.

J is TRBJ1-1 and V is TRBV5-8; 10 nucleotides align to TRBD1. CDR1 and CDR2 from the germline V gene are SGHTS and YDEGEE. The CDR3 contains 15 residues. With 0 bases clipped from V and 7 bases from J, the junction kept 6 bases outside the gene matches. The CDR3 loop is CASSLGDRGLIEAFF. The CDR3 region has the DNA TGTGCCAGCAGCTTGGGGGACAGGGGATTGATTGAAGCTTTCTTT.

V gene TRBV2 combines with J gene TRBJ2-5; D remains ambiguous. Between the trimmed V and J ends, which lost 9 bases and 4 bases, there was a span of 18 bases. From germline, CDR1 is SNHLY and CDR2 FYNNEI. The CDR3 runs to 14 residues. CDR3 sequence (DNA): TGTGCCAGTACAGCCACAGCAGTCCGAGAGACCCAGTACTTC. Amino acids: CASTATAVRETQYF.

V usage is TRBV27 and J usage is TRBJ2-6; 9 positions match TRBD1. V lost 8 bases, J lost 0 bases, and 8 bases stayed unmatched. CDR1 MNHEY and CDR2 SMNVEV come from the germline V gene (reference sequence). This CDR3 has 17 residues. CDR3 bases: TGTGCCAGCTCCCGGGACAGGGACTCCTCTGGGGCCAACGTCCTGACTTTC. Translated: CASSRDRDSSGANVLTF.

This sequence joins TRBV2 and TRBJ2-3; tentatively, D is TRBD2 (7 bases). Per germline, CDR1 SNHLY and CDR2 FYNNEI. The CDR3 consists of 15 residues. CDR3 sequence: CGPPGAGASADTQYF. CDR3 sequence (DNA): TGTGGCCCCCCAGGGGCGGGGGCTAGCGCAGATACGCAGTATTTT. Supplemented by reference TRBV2 and TRBJ2-3, the full variable domain reads EPEVTQTPSHQVTQMGQEVILRCVPISNHLYFYWYRQILGQKVEFLVSFYNNEISEKSEIFDDQFSVERPDGSNFTLKIRSTKLEDSAMYFCGPPGAGASADTQYFGPGTRLTVL.

This chain connects TRBV28 to TRBJ2-3; 8 nucleotides line up with TRBD1. Trimming at V came to 5 bases and at J to 2 bases, leaving 9 bases not matched to a gene. Looked up from germline, CDR1 is MDHEN and CDR2 is SYDVKM. CDR3 length equals 16 residues. The CDR3 is CASSPYGQGTTDTQYF. The DNA of the CDR3 is TGTGCCAGCAGTCCGTACGGACAGGGAACCACAGATACGCAGTATTTT.

A few counts support this clone. This chain joins TRBV13 and TRBJ2-3; TRBD2 agrees at 9 bases. Trimming cost V 4 bases and J 0 bases; bases outside gene matches: 11. Germline-derived CDR1 and CDR2 are PRHDT and FYEKMQ (reference sequence). The CDR3 loop spans 18 amino acids. The DNA for the CDR3 is TGTGCCAGCAGCTCATGGGACTGGCGGGGGGGCAGCACAGATACGCAGTATTTT. This encodes CASSSWDWRGGSTDTQYF.

This chain links TRBV6-5 with TRBJ1-1, with D possibly matching TRBD1 (6 bases). The CDR3 has 15 amino acids. Between the trimmed V and J ends, which lost 5 bases and 2 bases, there was a span of 15 bases. CDR1 and CDR2 from the germline V gene are MNHEY and SVGAGI. CDR3 residues: CASSPTRTANTEAFF. As DNA, the CDR3 is TGTGCCAGCAGTCCAACGCGGACAGCCAACACTGAAGCTTTCTTT.

V usage is TRBV27 and J usage is TRBJ1-5, with 10 bases fitting TRBD1. Per germline, CDR1 MNHEY and CDR2 SMNVEV (reference sequence). The CDR3 loop spans 18 amino acids. V lost 3 bases to trimming and J lost 0 bases; unmatched junction nucleotides: 8. Written as DNA, the CDR3 is TGTGCCAGCAGTTTCCGACAGGGGGCTGGACATAGCAATCAGCCCCAGCATTTT. Amino acid sequence: CASSFRQGAGHSNQPQHF.

This clone appeared a single time. This rearrangement joins TRBV9 to TRBJ2-5; D perhaps matches TRBD1 (6 bases). The CDR3 has 15 residues. V lost 4 bases, J lost 4 bases, and 17 bases lay in between. Germline loops: CDR1 SGDLS, CDR2 YYNGEE. Here the CDR3 DNA reads TGTGCCAGCAGCTTCAGGGGCGATCGGGGAGAGACCCAGTACTTC. Encoded protein: CASSFRGDRGETQYF.

The rearrangement links TRBV6-5 to TRBJ2-2, with 7 bases lining up with TRBD1. Germline CDR1 is MNHEY and CDR2 is SVGAGI. The CDR3 is 15 residues long. The V segment lost 2 bases and the J segment 5 bases; nucleotides outside the gene matches: 5. CDR3 residues: CASSYRGPGTGELFF. The CDR3 nucleotides read TGTGCCAGCAGTTACAGGGGGCCTGGGACCGGGGAGCTGTTTTTT.

V usage is TRBV29-1 and J usage is TRBJ1-1, with D uncertain. The CDR3 covers 14 residues. Germline V gene data show CDR1 as SQVTM and CDR2 as ANQGSEA. The V end lost 0 bases, the J end lost 4 bases, and 12 bases lay between the germline ends. The CDR3 here is CSVEDMGGSTEAFF. The CDR3 coding sequence is TGCAGCGTTGAAGACATGGGAGGTAGCACTGAAGCTTTCTTT.

This chain joins TRBV11-3 and TRBJ1-2; TRBD1 is a possible D gene (5 bases). The CDR3 extends over 14 amino acids. Trimming pared 4 bases from V and 7 bases from J, leaving 16 bases between. Germline V gene data show CDR1 as SGHNT and CDR2 as YENEEA. In nucleotides, the CDR3 is TGTGCCAGCAGCTCACAAACCGGGGGAGGTGGCTACACCTTC. Protein: CASSSQTGGGGYTF. The whole variable domain, filled in from reference TRBV11-3 and TRBJ1-2, reads EAGVVQSPRYKIIEKKQPVAFWCNPISGHNTLYWYLQNLGQGPELLIRYENEEAVDDSQLPKDRFSAERLKGVDSTLKIQPAELGDSAVYLCASSSQTGGGGYTFGSGTRLTVV.

The rearrangement uses TRBV5-1 and TRBJ2-5; perhaps TRBD2 as D (6 bases). The CDR3 loop spans 13 amino acids. Germline V gives CDR1 SGHRS, CDR2 YFSETQ. V lost 4 bases and J 7 bases, leaving 14 bases between the germline ends. The CDR3 DNA follows: TGCGCCAGCAGCCTGGGGGACGGGGGGACCCAGTACTTC. Its translation: CASSLGDGGTQYF.

This clone occurred a few times. The chain employs TRBV9 and TRBJ1-3; 10 nucleotides line up with TRBD1. CDR1 and CDR2 from the germline V gene are SGDLS and YYNGEE. V gave up 4 bases and J gave up 7 bases; unmatched junction bases: 5. This CDR3 is 14 amino acids long. The CDR3 reads CASSPGQGFNTIYF. The CDR3 DNA reads as TGTGCCAGCAGCCCGGGACAGGGGTTTAACACCATATATTTT.

A few counts support this clone. Other DNA sequences in this sample translate to the same CDR3. The V gene is TRBV30, the J gene TRBJ1-6; 11 positions match TRBD1. The CDR3 spans 12 residues. Germline CDR1 and CDR2: GTSNPN and SVGIG (reference sequence). CDR3 amino acids: CAWDRGNSPLHF. DNA for the CDR3: TGTGCTTGGGACAGGGGGAATTCACCCCTCCACTTT. Combining the CDR3 with reference TRBV30 and TRBJ1-6 gives the whole variable domain SQTIHQWPATLVQPVGSPLSLECTVEGTSNPNLYWYRQAAGRGLQLLFYSVGIGQISSEVPQNLSASRPQDRQFILSSKKLLLSDSGFYLCAWDRGNSPLHFGNGTRLTVT.

The genes are TRBV5-4 and TRBJ1-6; TRBD1 might be the D (5 bases). V was pared by 0 bases and J by 6 bases, with 10 bases between. This CDR3 contains 15 residues. Germline V gene lookup returns CDR1 SGHNT and CDR2 YYREEE (reference sequence). The CDR3 reads CASSLGGTVNSPLHF. CDR3 bases: TGTGCCAGCAGCTTGGGCGGGACGGTTAATTCACCCCTCCACTTT.

The rearrangement links TRBV30 to TRBJ2-2; TRBD1 aligns across 7 bases. The V gene end was trimmed by 2 bases and the J gene end by 4 bases; junction bases not matched to a gene: 10. CDR3 length: 16 residues. The germline V gene encodes CDR1 GTSNPN and CDR2 SVGIG (reference sequence). The CDR3 loop is CAWSPAPQGSTGELFF. The CDR3 coding sequence is TGTGCCTGGAGTCCCGCCCCACAGGGGAGCACCGGGGAGCTGTTTTTT.